This paragraph reports one TCR beta chain. Other nucleotide sequences in the sample specify the same CDR3. These data originate in a study of Ad26.COV2.S vaccination and SARS-CoV-2 variants. Method: immunoSEQ multiplex PCR; TCRdb's copy keeps in-frame clones and lacks some. The data show around 370,000 clones, about 91% seen once. The CDR3 is 11 residues long. V gave up 0 bases and J gave up 5 bases, with 1 base separating them. Germline V gives CDR1 LNHDA, CDR2 SQIVND (reference sequence). Sequenced material: peripheral blood, taken after recovery from COVID-19. The rearrangement joins TRBV19 to TRBJ2-5; D unresolved. The TCR comes from a human donor who had recovered from COVID-19. CDR3 DNA: TGTGCCAGTAGTATAGAGGAGACCCAGTACTTC. It is translated as CASSIEETQYF.